Below, 10 T cell receptor beta chains from the same sample are listed, as sequenced in a study of blood T cell repertoires in COVID-19 (dated by TCRdb to about 2020). Receptors were amplified or captured by the immunoSEQ multiplex PCR assay. What TCRdb holds here is the immuneACCESS table cut down to in-frame rearrangements. Part of the clones is not present; checked against another copy, under half of the missing clones reflect an unresolved V gene, and the others are unexplained. The sample table shows approximately 140,000 clones, and approximately 79% are seen once. The leading ten clones occupy approximately 3.6% of the sample. Sequencing used peripheral blood. The receptors were sampled from a man aged 60-69 years with acute or convalescent COVID-19.

The chain recombines TRBV7-2 with TRBJ2-7; D not resolved. The CDR3 is 11 amino acids. The germline gives CDR1 SGHTA, CDR2 FQGNSA. The V gene lost 5 bases and the J gene lost 2 bases, with 4 bases spanning the gap. CDR3 sequence reads: CASSQAYEQYF. For the CDR3, the DNA is TGTGCCAGCAGCCAGGCCTACGAGCAGTACTTC.

A few counts support this clone. This sequence joins TRBV19 and TRBJ1-2; 8 bases are a match to TRBD1. V was pared by 5 bases and J by 2 bases, with 4 bases of the junction left unmatched. The CDR3 has 14 residues. The germline gives CDR1 LNHDA, CDR2 SQIVND (reference sequence). The CDR3 sequence is CASSLRQGNYGYTF. DNA of the CDR3: TGTGCCAGTAGTCTCAGACAGGGGAACTATGGCTACACCTTC.

This chain uses TRBV25-1 with TRBJ2-3; TRBD2 is a possible D gene (5 bases). The CDR3 totals 16 residues. CDR1 is MGHDK and CDR2 is SYGVNS in the germline V gene. Trimming took off 3 bases at V and 2 bases at J, with 15 bases between the two ends. Here the CDR3 DNA reads TGTGCCAGCAGTGACCCGCGGAGGACCCTCACAGATACGCAGTATTTT. Translation: CASSDPRRTLTDTQYF. The full variable domain, rest sourced from reference TRBV25-1 and TRBJ2-3, is EADIYQTPRYLVIGTGKKITLECSQTMGHDKMYWYQQDPGMELHLIHYSYGVNSTEKGDLSSESTVSRIRTEHFPLTLESARPSHTSQYLCASSDPRRTLTDTQYFGPGTRLTVL.

In this sample, this clone turned up a few times. The rearrangement links TRBV5-1 to TRBJ1-1; the D gene is possibly TRBD1 (5 bases). CDR1 is SGHRS, CDR2 YFSETQ, per germline. Trimming took off 3 bases at V and 3 bases at J, with 12 bases between the two ends. This CDR3 is built from 14 residues. The CDR3 is CASSSPGRDTEAFF. The CDR3 DNA reads TGCGCCAGCAGCTCTCCTGGCAGGGACACTGAAGCTTTCTTT.

The rearrangement links TRBV5-6 to TRBJ1-1; D possibly corresponds to TRBD1 (6 bases). Per the germline V gene, CDR1 is SGHDT and CDR2 is YYEEEE. The germline V and J ends were trimmed by 1 base and 1 base, with 8 bases remaining between them. The CDR3 loop spans 14 amino acids. The CDR3 DNA reads as TGTGCCAGCAGCTTGCAGGGGCCGAACACTGAAGCTTTCTTT. Translated, it gives CASSLQGPNTEAFF. The complete variable domain, with remaining parts taken from reference TRBV5-6 and TRBJ1-1, reads DAGVTQSPTHLIKTRGQQVTLRCSPKSGHDTVSWYQQALGQGPQFIFQYYEEEERQRGNFPDRFSGHQFPNYSSELNVNALLLGDSALYLCASSLQGPNTEAFFGQGTRLTVV.

The V gene is TRBV6-2 or TRBV6-3, the J gene TRBJ1-1; D call uncertain. From germline, CDR1 is MNHEY and CDR2 SVGEGT. The V end was cut by 3 bases, the J end by 1 base, with 6 bases between. This CDR3 spans 13 amino acids. In DNA form, the CDR3 reads TGTGCCAGCAGTTATGAGGGGAACACTGAAGCTTTCTTT. It codes for CASSYEGNTEAFF.

V gene TRBV18 combines with J gene TRBJ2-7; D remains ambiguous. Per germline, CDR1 KGHSH and CDR2 LQKENI. Trimming shortened V by 5 bases and J by 3 bases, and 11 bases separated the two germline ends. The CDR3 length is 13 residues. The CDR3 nucleotides read TGTGCCAGCTCAACTCCACTGGTCTACGAGCAGTACTTC. Its protein is CASSTPLVYEQYF.

The genes are TRBV4-2 and TRBJ2-1, with 7 bases lining up with TRBD2. This CDR3 region has 16 residues. The germline V gene encodes CDR1 LGHNA and CDR2 YNFKEQ. With V trimmed by 7 bases and J by 1 base, 10 bases remained unmatched. The CDR3 reads CASTAAASGSYNEQFF. CDR3 DNA: TGTGCCAGCACCGCGGCGGCTAGCGGTTCCTACAATGAGCAGTTCTTC.

This chain connects TRBV3-1 (or the pseudogene TRBV3-2) to TRBJ1-1, with D maybe TRBD1 (5 bases). Trimming stripped 4 bases from V and 7 bases from J, with 19 bases between. The CDR3 is made up of 15 amino acids. The germline CDR1 and CDR2 sequences are LGHDT and YNNKEL (reference sequence). This CDR3 is CASSRHEGALGEAFF. As DNA, the CDR3 is TGTGCCAGCAGCCGGCACGAAGGGGCCTTAGGTGAAGCTTTCTTT.

This clone was seen just once. The genes are TRBV6-1 and TRBJ1-2; D gene ambiguous. This CDR3 spans 17 amino acids. Trimming removed 6 bases from V and 4 bases from J, with 24 bases in between. Germline V gene sequence: CDR1 MNHNS, CDR2 SASEGT. The CDR3 DNA reads as TGTGCCAGCAGAGAAATGATGAAGACGGGTACCTCCTATGGCTACACCTTC. This gives the protein CASREMMKTGTSYGYTF.